The TCR beta chain described here comes from a study of blood T cell repertoires in COVID-19. Study details: Samples came from the United States, Italy and Spain, spanning acute and convalescent COVID-19. Sample material is recorded as cDNA or gDNA derived from T cells, B-cell-depleted T cells, or PBMCs.

Source study methods: For nucleated cells, counts were estimated from reference gene primer amplification. The assay was immunoSEQ multiplex PCR, and TCRdb's table has in-frame clones only and misses some. For V, J and clone size, that table is used; D and trimming come from the DNA. The sample consists of tens of thousands of clones, 82% of them appearing once. This clone was counted a single time. Germline V CDR1 and CDR2: SNHLY, FYNNEI. Between the trimmed V and J ends, which lost 6 bases and 0 bases, there was a span of 12 bases. This CDR3 has 15 amino acids. The chain has TRBV2 and TRBJ2-4, with D possibly TRBD2 on 6 matching bases. This TCR was recovered from a woman older than 75 with acute or convalescent COVID-19. The specimen was peripheral blood. The CDR3 sequence is CASRPGGLAKNIQYF. CDR3 in DNA: TGTGCCAGCAGGCCCGGGGGTCTAGCCAAAAACATTCAGTACTTC.